This is a list of T cell receptor beta chains from one sample in a study of cytomegalovirus exposure and HLA in healthy donors. Produced via immunoSEQ multiplex PCR; TCRdb's table is partial and in-frame only. Of some 140,000 clones in the sample, 72% are singletons; the top ten hold roughly 4%. Sequenced material: PBMCs. Receptors originate from a man aged 45 to 65 in good health and CMV-seropositive. CDR3s include the opening cysteine and the closing phenylalanine or tryptophan. The D gene is left open where the match is weak. Some rows mark clone size as missing; the rest say once, few, many or name a class of expanded clone.

D	V	J	size	CDR3	DNA
TRBD1	TRBV5-6	TRBJ1-4	.	CASSGGTGTGKLFF	TGTGCCAGCAGCGGGGGGACAGGGACGGGAAAACTGTTTTTT
.	TRBV5-1	TRBJ1-5	.	CASSLGGYSNQPQHF	TGCGCCAGCAGCTTGGGAGGCTATAGCAATCAGCCCCAGCATTTT
TRBD2	TRBV7-3	TRBJ2-1	.	CASSSQPVGLGADNEQFF	TGTGCCAGCAGCTCCCAACCCGTTGGACTAGGTGCGGACAATGAGCAGTTCTTC
.	TRBV6-1	TRBJ1-4	few	CASTLAGIGEKLFF	TGTGCCAGCACACTGGCGGGGATAGGTGAAAAACTGTTTTTT
.	TRBV6-5	TRBJ1-1	.	CASSLGQSEAFF	TGTGCCAGCAGCTTAGGACAATCGGAAGCTTTCTTT
TRBD1	TRBV28	TRBJ1-2	.	CASSPPPGGGNYGYTF	TGTGCCAGCAGCCCTCCCCCAGGGGGCGGCAACTATGGCTACACCTTC
.	TRBV5-8	TRBJ1-3	few	CASSLGGSGNTIYF	TGTGCCAGCAGCCTAGGCGGCTCTGGAAACACCATATATTTT
.	TRBV11-2	TRBJ1-4	few	CASGRTNEKLFF	TGTGCCAGCGGCCGCACGAATGAAAAACTGTTTTTT
.	TRBV2	TRBJ1-2	.	CASSSRQASYGYTF	TGTGCCAGCAGCTCCCGACAGGCCAGCTATGGCTACACCTTC
TRBD2	TRBV6-5	TRBJ2-7	.	CASSRTSGTYEQYF	TGTGCCAGCAGTCGGACTAGCGGGACCTACGAGCAGTACTTC
TRBD2	TRBV10-2	TRBJ2-1	once	CASSAQLADNEQFF	TGCGCAAGCAGTGCCCAGCTAGCGGACAATGAGCAGTTCTTC
TRBD2	TRBV9	TRBJ2-3	few	CASSLGGSTPADTQYF	TGTGCCAGCAGCCTCGGGGGGTCCACGCCGGCAGATACGCAGTATTTT
.	TRBV5-1	TRBJ1-1	.	CASSLGGSVPEAFF	TGCGCCAGCAGCTTGGGGGGCTCAGTACCTGAAGCTTTCTTT
.	TRBV4-1	TRBJ2-1	.	CASSQDPYLSYNEQFF	TGCGCCAGCAGCCAAGATCCCTATCTCTCCTACAATGAGCAGTTCTTC
.	TRBV7-9	TRBJ1-2	.	CASSLLQDYGYTF	TGTGCCAGCAGCTTACTCCAGGACTATGGCTACACCTTC
.	TRBV7-9	TRBJ1-2	.	CASSLQTDDYGYTF	TGTGCCAGCAGCCTGCAGACAGATGACTATGGCTACACCTTC
.	TRBV18	TRBJ2-3	.	CASRSASTDTQYF	TGTGCCAGTCGATCAGCGTCCACAGATACGCAGTATTTT
.	TRBV28	TRBJ2-7	.	CASSLAQYEQYF	TGTGCCAGCAGTTTGGCCCAATACGAGCAGTACTTC
TRBD1	TRBV5-1	TRBJ2-2	.	CASSRKSGTGGTGELFF	TGCGCCAGCAGCCGAAAATCCGGGACAGGGGGCACCGGGGAGCTGTTTTTT
.	TRBV4-1	TRBJ1-6	.	CASSQGGTAGSPLHF	TGCGCCAGCAGCCAAGGCGGGACTGCAGGTTCACCCCTCCACTTT
TRBD1	TRBV29-1	TRBJ2-7	.	CSVEGGQGAFEEQYF	TGCAGCGTTGAAGGGGGACAGGGGGCTTTTGAGGAGCAGTACTTC
TRBD1	TRBV6-6	TRBJ2-7	.	CASSGQESYEQYF	TGTGCCAGCAGTGGACAGGAGTCCTACGAGCAGTACTTC
.	TRBV5-1	TRBJ2-3	few	CASSSGGTDTQYF	TGCGCCAGCAGCTCCGGGGGCACAGATACGCAGTATTTT
.	TRBV7-3	TRBJ1-6	.	CASSSASSYNSPLHF	TGTGCCAGCAGCTCCGCCAGCTCCTATAATTCACCCCTCCACTTT
.	TRBV2	TRBJ2-3	.	CASSGTTDTQYF	TGTGCCAGCAGTGGGACAACAGATACGCAGTATTTT
.	TRBV6-1	TRBJ1-4	.	CASSVLRGTVNEKLFF	TGTGCCAGCAGTGTCCTGAGGGGGACGGTTAATGAAAAACTGTTTTTT
.	TRBV2	TRBJ1-5	.	CASSDRSGSNQPQHF	TGTGCCAGCAGTGATAGGTCGGGGAGCAATCAGCCCCAGCATTTT